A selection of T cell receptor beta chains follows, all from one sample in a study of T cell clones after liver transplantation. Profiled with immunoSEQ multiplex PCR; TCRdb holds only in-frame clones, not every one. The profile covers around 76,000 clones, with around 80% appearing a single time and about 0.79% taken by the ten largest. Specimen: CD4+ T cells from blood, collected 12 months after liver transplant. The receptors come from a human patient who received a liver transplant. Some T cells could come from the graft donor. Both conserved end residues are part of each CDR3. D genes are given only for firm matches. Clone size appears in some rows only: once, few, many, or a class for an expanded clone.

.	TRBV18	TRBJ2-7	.	TGTGCCAGCTCTTCCGGTAGTTCCTACGAGCAGTACTTC	CASSSGSSYEQYF
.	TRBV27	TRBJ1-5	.	TGTGCCAGCAGCTCCGAACCTATCCCTAGCAATCAGCCCCAGCATTTT	CASSSEPIPSNQPQHF
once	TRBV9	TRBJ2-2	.	TGTGCCAGCTCTCGTAGTGTAGTGGGGGGCGCCGGGGAGCTGTTTTTT	CASSRSVVGGAGELFF
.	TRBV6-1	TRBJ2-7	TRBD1	TGTGCCAGCAGTTTCCGGGACAGGACAAGGGGCGAGCAGTACTTC	CASSFRDRTRGEQYF
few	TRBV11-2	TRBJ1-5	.	TGTGCCAGCAGCATCACATCCGGCAATCAGCCCCAGCATTTT	CASSITSGNQPQHF
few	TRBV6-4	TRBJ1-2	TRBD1	TGTGCCAGCAGTGACAGTGGGACAGAGAAAGATGGCTACACCTTC	CASSDSGTEKDGYTF
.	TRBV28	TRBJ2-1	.	TGTGCCAGCAGGTCTGACGTAGCGCAGTTCTTC	CASRSDVAQFF
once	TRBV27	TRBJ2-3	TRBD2	TGTGCCAGCAGGGGACTAGCGGGGTCCACAGATACGCAGTATTTT	CASRGLAGSTDTQYF
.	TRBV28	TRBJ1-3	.	TGTGCCAGTGGGGACTCTGGAAACACCATATATTTT	CASGDSGNTIYF
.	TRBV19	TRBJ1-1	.	TGTGCCAGTAGGGGACGGCCGGGGGCCACTGAAGCTTTCTTT	CASRGRPGATEAFF
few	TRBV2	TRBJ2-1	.	TGTGCCAGCAGCGCCGAGGTGGGAGAGCAGTTCTTC	CASSAEVGEQFF
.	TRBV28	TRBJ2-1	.	TGTGGGACTACCTTACGAAATGGAAATGAGCAGTTCTTC	CGTTLRNGNEQFF
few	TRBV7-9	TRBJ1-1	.	TGTGCCAGCAGCTTAAACCCGAGGAACACTGAAGCTTTCTTT	CASSLNPRNTEAFF
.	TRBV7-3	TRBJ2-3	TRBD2	TGTGCCAGCAGCCCAAACCTAGCGGGAGCCGCAGATACGCAGTATTTT	CASSPNLAGAADTQYF
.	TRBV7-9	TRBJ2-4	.	TGTGCCAGCAGCTTAGGGACTGACTCTTACTCTAGCCAAAACATTCAGTACTTC	CASSLGTDSYSSQNIQYF
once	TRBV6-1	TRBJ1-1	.	TGTGCCAGCAGTGGGAAGGGGGGCACTGAAGCTTTCTTT	CASSGKGGTEAFF
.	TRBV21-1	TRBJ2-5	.	TGTGCCAGCAGCAAAGTTCGATGGGACTCCAAAGAGACCCAGTACTTC	CASSKVRWDSKETQYF
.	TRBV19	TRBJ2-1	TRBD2	TGTGCCAGTAGTAGAGCGGGAGGAACCTACAATGAGCAGTTCTTC	CASSRAGGTYNEQFF
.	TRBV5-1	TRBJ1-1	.	TGCGCCAGCAGAAGAGTTGGTGGGTCGAACACTGAAGCTTTCTTT	CASRRVGGSNTEAFF
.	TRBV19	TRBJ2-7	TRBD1	TGTGCCAGTAGTCGGGACAGCCGCTACGAGCAGTACTTC	CASSRDSRYEQYF
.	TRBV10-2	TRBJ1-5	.	TGCGCCAGCAGGAGGGGTCAGGGCAATCAGCCCCAGCATTTT	CASRRGQGNQPQHF
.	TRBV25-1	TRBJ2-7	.	TGTGCCAGCAGCCCCTCCTCTTACGAGCAGTACTTC	CASSPSSYEQYF
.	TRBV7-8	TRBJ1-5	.	TGTGCCAGCGGGCTTATCCAGGGGAGTCAGCCCCAGCATTTT	CASGLIQGSQPQHF